A single sample gave rise to the 6 T cell receptor beta chains below, sequenced in a study of T cell repertoires in cytomegalovirus infection. TCRdb reprocessed the reads via MiXCR and lists one record per CDR3 protein. The repertoire holds fewer than 950,000 distinct CDR3 sequences, with 32% as singletons. Their recognized antigens are unknown. This material consisted of cultured CD8+ T cells from PBMCs, taken from culture after CMV antigen stimulation. These receptor sequences come from a human donor in good health (CMV status not recorded). Some clones in this sample may be carry-over from other donors' samples.

The chain carries TRBV24-1 and TRBJ1-5; D is possibly TRBD1 (6 bases). The CDR3 spans 15 residues. V lost 4 bases to trimming and J lost 3 bases, with 12 bases between them. CDR1 and CDR2 (germline): KGHDR, SFDVKD. The CDR3 nucleotides are TGTGCCACCAGTGACTCTACAGGGTTCAATCAGCCCCAGCATTTT. This gives the protein CATSDSTGFNQPQHF.

The chain combines TRBV10-2 with TRBJ1-2; possibly TRBD1 for D (5 bases). This CDR3 has 13 amino acids. Deletions cut 2 bases from V and 8 bases from J, with 12 bases between. Germline lookup yields CDR1 WSHSY and CDR2 SAAADI. The CDR3 here is CASSEESRDGYTF. Written as DNA, the CDR3 is TGCGCCAGCAGTGAGGAAAGCAGGGACGGCTACACCTTC.

Here the CDR3 DNA reads TGTGCCAGCAGCCATGGGGGGATCCTCACTGAAGCTTTCTTT. Amino acid sequence: CASSHGGILTEAFF. This chain connects TRBV27 to TRBJ1-1; D is possibly TRBD1 (5 bases). V was pared by 6 bases and J by 4 bases, with 15 bases between. This CDR3 spans 14 amino acids. In germline, CDR1 is MNHEY, CDR2 SMNVEV (reference sequence).

Concerning this clonotype: Being one base from a much bigger clone, this may be a read error. The chain has TRBV7-8 and TRBJ1-2, with no clear D. The V end was cut by 0 bases, the J end by 2 bases, with 7 bases between. CDR1 and CDR2 from the germline V gene are SGHVS and FQNEAQ. The CDR3 sequence is 14 residues long. This CDR3 reads CASSLADLNYGYTF. CDR3 bases: TGTGCCAGCAGCTTAGCAGACCTCAACTATGGCTACACCTTC.

On this clonotype itself: This sequence may be a read error, since a much larger clone differs from it by one base. This chain joins TRBV7-2 and TRBJ2-1; D is perhaps TRBD2 (6 bases). V was pared by 5 bases and J by 2 bases, with 19 bases between. This CDR3 has 17 amino acids. The germline CDR1 and CDR2 sequences are SGHTA and FQGNSA. CDR3 sequence: CASSHGLTGITYNEQFF. The CDR3 bases are TGTGCCAGCAGCCACGGACTAACGGGGATCACCTACAATGAGCAGTTCTTC.

The chain carries TRBV7-9 and TRBJ2-3; the D gene is possibly TRBD2 (5 bases). CDR1 is SEHNR, CDR2 FQNEAQ, per germline (reference sequence). V shed 4 bases and J shed 6 bases, with 17 bases lying between them. The CDR3 consists of 15 residues. The CDR3 is CASSSSDSRVDTQYF. In DNA form, the CDR3 reads TGTGCCAGCAGCTCCTCGGACTCTCGGGTGGATACGCAGTATTTT.